Below, 2 T cell receptor beta chains from the same sample are listed, as sequenced in a study of blood T cells in healthy people across ages. The authors ran a second PCR of 7 to 11 cycles using a sample-barcoded 5' primer and a J-beta primer mix. TCRdb redid the calling of the 5' RACE reads with MiXCR, one entry per CDR3 protein. The sample lists roughly 700,000 distinct CDR3 sequences, 25% seen once, with 9.4% in the top ten. The same data also went into a second study, on T cells of mothers and their children.

Sequencing used blood. Every receptor here comes from a boy aged 5-17 years in good health.

The CDR3 DNA sequence: TGTGCCAGCAGTCCCTTGGGGGGGGCAACTAATGAAAAACTGTTTTTT. Residues: CASSPLGGATNEKLFF. The chain uses TRBV6-6 and TRBJ1-4; TRBD1 might be the D (5 bases). This CDR3 has 16 residues. Germline CDR1 and CDR2: MNHNY and SVGAGI (reference sequence). Trimming shortened V by 5 bases and J by 0 bases, and 13 bases separated the two germline ends.

This chain joins TRBV4-1 and TRBJ2-2, with 9 bases matching TRBD1. The CDR3 contains 17 residues. The V and J ends lost 3 bases and 6 bases, in that order; junction bases with no gene match: 11. Germline V gene sequence: CDR1 MGHRA, CDR2 YSYEKL. The CDR3 sequence is CASSQNPGQGYSGELFF. The CDR3 DNA reads as TGCGCCAGCAGCCAGAATCCGGGACAGGGATATTCCGGGGAGCTGTTTTTT.